This T cell receptor beta chain appears in the sequencing data of a study of blood T cell repertoires in COVID-19. In the study overall: Samples of COVID-19 (acute and convalescent) were obtained from the United States, Italy and Spain. Nucleic acid was either cDNA or gDNA, and it came from T cells, B-cell-depleted T cells, or PBMCs.

Original processing methods: How many nucleated cells were present was estimated from reference gene primer amplification. The assay was immunoSEQ multiplex PCR, and TCRdb's table has in-frame clones only and misses some. V and J calls and clone size are copied from that table; D and trimming were computed from the DNA. This sample has 13,000 to 15,000 clones, with 75% to 90% found just once. This receptor was identified in a human donor in a cohort sampled during active COVID-19. Sequencing input: peripheral blood.

The CDR3 loop reads CASRRQGVSGETQYF. The CDR3 nucleotides read TGTGCCAGTAGGCGACAGGGGGTTAGCGGAGAGACCCAGTACTTC. The J gene is TRBJ2-5, the V gene TRBV19; 9 positions agree with TRBD1. The germline V gene encodes CDR1 LNHDA and CDR2 SQIVND (reference sequence). The CDR3 spans 15 residues. V was clipped by 6 bases and J by 4 bases; unmatched bases: 9. Based on the CDR3 plus reference TRBV19 and TRBJ2-5, the full variable domain is DGGITQSPKYLFRKEGQNVTLSCEQNLNHDAMYWYRQDPGQGLRLIYYSQIVNDFQKGDIAEGYSVSREKKESFPLTVTSAQKNPTAFYLCASRRQGVSGETQYFGPGTRLLVL.